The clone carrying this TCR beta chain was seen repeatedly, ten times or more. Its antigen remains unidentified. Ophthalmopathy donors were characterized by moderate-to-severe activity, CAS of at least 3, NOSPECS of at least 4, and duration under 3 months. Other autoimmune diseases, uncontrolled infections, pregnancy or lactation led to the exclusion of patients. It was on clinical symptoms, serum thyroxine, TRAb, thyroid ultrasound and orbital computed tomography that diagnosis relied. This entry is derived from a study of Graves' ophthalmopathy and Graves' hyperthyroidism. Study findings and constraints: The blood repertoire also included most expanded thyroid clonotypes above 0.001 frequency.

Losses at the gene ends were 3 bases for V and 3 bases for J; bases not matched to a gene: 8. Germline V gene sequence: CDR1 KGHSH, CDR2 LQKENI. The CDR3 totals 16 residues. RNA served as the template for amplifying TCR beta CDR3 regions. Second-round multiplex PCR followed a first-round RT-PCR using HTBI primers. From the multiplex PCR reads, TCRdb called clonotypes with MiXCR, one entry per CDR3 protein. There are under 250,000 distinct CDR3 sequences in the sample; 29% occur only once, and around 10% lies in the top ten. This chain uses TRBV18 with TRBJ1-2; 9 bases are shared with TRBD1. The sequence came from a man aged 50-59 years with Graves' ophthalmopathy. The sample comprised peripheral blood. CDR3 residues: CASSPPGQGLDYGYTF. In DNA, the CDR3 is TGTGCCAGCTCACCGCCGGGACAGGGATTAGACTATGGCTACACCTTC.